This is a list of T cell receptor beta chains from one sample in a study of blood T cell repertoires in COVID-19. Using immunoSEQ multiplex PCR, the repertoire was profiled, and TCRdb retains in-frame clones only, with some absent. The sample contains roughly 330,000 clones, about 87% of which appear only once. What was sequenced was PBMCs or T cells enriched from blood (not recorded which). These TCRs come from a woman between 25 and 40 years old who had recovered from COVID-19. Both conserved end residues are part of each CDR3. The D gene is left open where the match is weak. Expanded clones get a size class; other rows say once, few or many, or leave the size out.

CDR3aa	CDR3nt	v_gene	d_gene	j_gene	abundance
CSVKDREYGYTF	TGCAGCGTTAAGGACAGAGAATATGGCTACACCTTC	TRBV29-1	.	TRBJ1-2	.
CASSLSSHRVEAFF	TGTGCCAGCAGTTTATCGAGCCACAGGGTTGAAGCTTTCTTT	TRBV27	.	TRBJ1-1	.
CASIQASIDEQYF	TGTGCCAGCATCCAAGCCTCCATCGACGAGCAGTACTTC	TRBV6-1	.	TRBJ2-7	.
CASSSPRAHTGELFF	TGTGCCAGCAGCTCACCGAGAGCCCACACCGGGGAGCTGTTTTTT	TRBV7-9	.	TRBJ2-2	.
CASRTGTGVDQPQHF	TGTGCCAGCAGAACCGGGACAGGGGTTGACCAGCCCCAGCATTTT	TRBV6-5	TRBD1	TRBJ1-5	.
CASSRTTGIGYSPLHF	TGTGCCAGCAGTCGCACGACAGGGATCGGGTATTCACCCCTCCACTTT	TRBV27	TRBD1	TRBJ1-6	once
CAISEQGGRYEKLFF	TGTGCCATCAGTGAGCAGGGGGGCAGGTACGAAAAACTGTTTTTT	TRBV10-3	TRBD1	TRBJ1-4	.
CASSIRHEGGYTF	TGTGCCAGTAGTATTCGGCACGAGGGTGGCTACACCTTC	TRBV19	.	TRBJ1-2	.
CASRSGGHEQYF	TGCGCCAGCAGGTCAGGGGGGCACGAGCAGTACTTC	TRBV5-1	.	TRBJ2-7	.
CAISVGQGNTEAFF	TGTGCCATCAGCGTGGGACAGGGGAACACTGAAGCTTTCTTT	TRBV10-3	TRBD1	TRBJ1-1	.
CSVRQATNYGYTF	TGCAGCGTACGACAGGCGACTAACTATGGCTACACCTTC	TRBV29-1	.	TRBJ1-2	.
CASSAHRGSGTEAFF	TGTGCCAGCAGCGCCCACAGGGGGTCTGGGACTGAAGCTTTCTTT	TRBV7-2	TRBD1	TRBJ1-1	.
CASSYGNGGRDGYTF	TGTGCCAGCAGTTACGGGAACGGGGGGAGAGATGGCTACACCTTC	TRBV6-5	.	TRBJ1-2	.
CASSYSHGTGSNSYEQYF	TGTGCCAGCAGTTATTCCCACGGGACAGGGTCCAACTCCTACGAGCAGTACTTC	TRBV6-2/TRBV6-3	TRBD1	TRBJ2-7	.
CASTGVPGNTEAFF	TGTGCCAGTACCGGGGTCCCTGGGAACACTGAAGCTTTCTTT	TRBV6-6	.	TRBJ1-1	.